Shown below are 28 T cell receptor beta chains from a single sample sequenced in a study of Tregs in tolerant kidney transplant recipients. Related graft donors supplied nonmyeloablative bone marrow transplants, and mixed chimerism was transient. This table comes from immunoSEQ multiplex PCR, and its TCRdb copy is limited to in-frame clones, with some not included. Seen in this sample are roughly 15,000 clones; the ten most common clones hold approximately 27%. Sequences were derived from CD8+ T cells from blood (PBMCs), sampled 6 months after the transplant. These receptors originate from a human patient who received a combined kidney and bone marrow transplant. Part of the T cell pool may stem from the graft donor.

Turning to this clone: The read comes to an end 3 residues before the CDR3 does, leaving the germline J gene to fill in the end. This rearrangement joins TRBV6-2 or TRBV6-3 to TRBJ1-2, with 8 bases aligning to TRBD1. Looked up from germline, CDR1 is MNHEY and CDR2 is SVGEGT. The trim removed 6 bases at V and 3 bases at J, leaving 3 bases unmatched. This CDR3 has 13 residues. CDR3 bases read: TGTGCCAGCAGCCTACAGGGGGACTATGGC. It encodes CASSLQGDYG. The complete CDR3 sequence is CASSLQGDYGYTF.

CDR3 DNA, as far as it was read: TGTGCCAGCAGCCCCCCGGGACAATTAAAGTATACG. Its protein is CASSPPGQLKYT. In full, the CDR3 is CASSPPGQLKYTQYF. V is TRBV7-8 and J is TRBJ2-3, with TRBD1 as a possible D gene (6 bases). The read terminates 3 residues before the CDR3 end, so the remaining end is supplied by the germline J gene. The CDR3 is 15 residues long. Germline-derived CDR1 and CDR2 are SGHVS and FQNEAQ. V dropped 5 bases and J dropped 7 bases, with 19 bases sitting between them.

On this clone itself: The read stops 3 residues short of the end of the CDR3; the missing end is completed from the germline J gene. The chain has TRBV19 and TRBJ1-1, with D unresolved. Germline assignment: CDR1 LNHDA and CDR2 SQIVND (reference sequence). The CDR3 contains 13 residues. Trimming cost V 5 bases and J 0 bases, with 7 bases left between them. The DNA read from the CDR3 is TGTGCCAGTAGTTCTCCTATGAACACTGAA. Translated, it gives CASSSPMNTE. The complete CDR3 reads CASSSPMNTEAFF.

Note on this clone: The read halts 3 residues ahead of the CDR3 end, with the missing end drawn from the germline J gene. This chain connects TRBV7-3 to TRBJ2-7, with D possibly matching TRBD2 (6 bases). V lost 1 base and J lost 1, with 26 bases in between. CDR1 is SGHTA, CDR2 FQGTGA, per germline. The CDR3 length is 20 residues. The CDR3 DNA, read in part, is TGTGCCAGCAGCTTAAGCAAGGGCAGCCCCCTGTCTAGCGCTTCCTACGAG. It yields the protein CASSLSKGSPLSSASYE. The whole CDR3 region reads CASSLSKGSPLSSASYEQYF. The whole variable domain, remainder taken from reference TRBV7-3 and TRBJ2-7, is GAGVSQTPSNKVTEKGKYVELRCDPISGHTALYWYRQSLGQGPEFLIYFQGTGAADDSGLPNDRFFAVRPEGSVSTLKIQRTERGDSAVYLCASSLSKGSPLSSASYEQYFGPGTRLTVT.

In regard to this clone: Read sequence stops 3 residues before the CDR3 end, and the germline J gene provides the missing end. The chain is built from TRBV11-3 and TRBJ2-3, with no clear D. V was clipped by 3 bases and J by 4 bases, with 5 bases between them. Germline lookup yields CDR1 SGHNT and CDR2 YENEEA. The CDR3 is 12 amino acids. This chain's CDR3 is CASSFGSDTQYF. The sequenced CDR3 bases are TGTGCCAGCAGCTTCGGGTCAGATACG.

Remarks on this clone: The read terminates 3 residues before the CDR3 end, so the remaining end is supplied by the germline J gene. The chain is built from TRBV4-1 and TRBJ1-4; no definite D call. The CDR3 covers 15 residues. In germline, CDR1 is MGHRA, CDR2 YSYEKL. The CDR3 spells CASSRLHLGSVGLFF. The sequenced part of the CDR3 DNA is TGCGCCAGCAGCCGACTACATTTGGGGTCGGTGGGA.

Points on this clone: From the germline J gene comes the end of the CDR3, since the read stops 3 residues before it. The chain employs TRBV5-1 and TRBJ2-7; D gene ambiguous. Germline V gene sequence: CDR1 SGHRS, CDR2 YFSETQ. V was trimmed by 0 bases and J by 6 bases, leaving 10 bases between them. This CDR3 has 13 amino acids. This chain's CDR3 is CASSLVPTGEQYF. CDR3 bases read: TGCGCCAGCAGCTTGGTCCCGACGGGCGAG.

For this clone: Read data end 3 residues before the CDR3 end; the end is taken from the germline J gene. The chain combines TRBV29-1 with TRBJ2-3; weak D call: TRBD1 (5 bases). V gave up 3 bases and J gave up 3 bases, with 10 bases separating them. The length of the CDR3 is 13 residues. From germline, CDR1 is SQVTM and CDR2 ANQGSEA. CDR3 DNA (partial): TGCAGCGTTGACAGGGCAGGAACAGATACG. Protein product: CSVDRAGTDT. From start to end, the CDR3 is CSVDRAGTDTQYF.

Concerning this clone: From the germline J gene comes the end of the CDR3, since the read stops 3 residues before it. The chain is built from TRBV20-1 and TRBJ2-3, with TRBD2 matching 10 bases. Trimming cost V 6 bases and J 5 bases; bases outside gene matches: 8. Germline assignment: CDR1 DFQATT and CDR2 SNEGSKA (reference sequence). The CDR3 loop spans 14 amino acids. The sequenced CDR3 bases are TGCAGTGCCAGAAAACAGCGGGAGGGAGATACG. The encoded protein is CSARKQREGDT. The entire CDR3 is CSARKQREGDTQYF.

With regard to this clone: The read ends 3 residues early relative to the CDR3; the germline J gene fills the gap. The chain recombines TRBV30 with TRBJ2-1; 12 bases line up with TRBD2. The CDR3 sequence is 14 residues long. Per the germline V gene, CDR1 is GTSNPN and CDR2 is SVGIG (reference sequence). Germline trimming cut 8 bases from V and 6 bases from J; bases unmatched to any gene: 8. The CDR3 region is CARTGLAGSNEQFF. The CDR3 DNA, read in part, is TGTGCCCGAACGGGACTAGCGGGTTCCAATGAG.

Concerning this clone: With the read ending 3 residues before the CDR3 end, the germline J gene is used to fill in that end. J is TRBJ2-7 and V is TRBV20-1; a weak D match, TRBD2 (6 bases). The CDR3 has 14 amino acids. V dropped 6 bases and J dropped 3 bases, with 18 bases sitting between them. CDR1 is DFQATT and CDR2 is SNEGSKA in the germline V gene (reference sequence). CDR3 region: CSAAGTHLYYEQYF. Incomplete CDR3 DNA: TGCAGTGCAGCCGGGACTCATCTATACTACGAG.

Comment on this clone: The sequenced fragment ends 3 residues before the CDR3 boundary, so the rest is inferred from the germline J gene. The chain employs TRBV7-9 and TRBJ1-1; D remains ambiguous. Germline V CDR1 and CDR2: SEHNR, FQNEAQ (reference sequence). The CDR3 spans 13 residues. The V and J ends lost 8 bases and 5 bases respectively, with 15 bases between them. CDR3: CASGLGFSTEAFF. The CDR3 bases that were read are TGTGCCAGCGGTTTAGGTTTTTCTACTGAA. The full variable domain, rest sourced from reference TRBV7-9 and TRBJ1-1, is DTGVSQNPRHKITKRGQNVTFRCDPISEHNRLYWYRQTLGQGPEFLTYFQNEAQLEKSRLLSDRFSAERPKGSFSTLEIQRTEQGDSAMYLCASGLGFSTEAFFGQGTRLTVV.

By frequency, this clone is medium-sized. The CDR3 goes on 3 residues after the read ends, and that part is filled in from the germline J gene. V gene TRBV28 combines with J gene TRBJ1-4; D is perhaps TRBD1 (6 bases). The V end lost 6 bases, the J end lost 4 bases, and 21 bases lay between the germline ends. CDR1 and CDR2 (germline): MDHEN, SYDVKM. The CDR3 covers 17 residues. The covered CDR3 bases are TGTGCCAGCAGGACTACAAATATGGGGGCGGATAATGAAAAA. This codes for CASRTTNMGADNEK. The CDR3 reads in full as CASRTTNMGADNEKLFF.

As regards this clone: The CDR3 is cut off 3 residues early in the read; its end comes from the germline J gene. The chain links TRBV13 to TRBJ2-3; 7 nucleotides line up with TRBD2. The CDR3 runs 16 residues. The V gene end was trimmed by 2 bases and the J gene end by 5 bases; junction bases not matched to a gene: 10. Germline values: CDR1 PRHDT, CDR2 FYEKMQ (reference sequence). CDR3 in amino acids: CASSLRASGEGDTQYF. Incomplete CDR3 DNA: TGTGCCAGCAGCTTAAGGGCTAGCGGAGAGGGAGATACG.

Notes on this clone: The read gets to within 3 residues of the CDR3 end, and the germline J gene fills in the rest. This sequence joins TRBV9 and TRBJ2-3, with a tentative D call TRBD2 (5 bases). This CDR3 spans 12 amino acids. Germline CDR1 is SGDLS and CDR2 is YYNGEE. Trimming removed 4 bases at V and 8 bases at J, with 11 bases between. The CDR3 here is CASSPFEGTQYF. The covered CDR3 bases are TGTGCCAGCAGCCCATTCGAGGGTACG. The variable domain in full, with the rest retrieved from reference TRBV9 and TRBJ2-3, is DSGVTQTPKHLITATGQRVTLRCSPRSGDLSVYWYQQSLDQGLQFLIQYYNGEERAKGNILERFSAQQFPDLHSELNLSSLELGDSALYFCASSPFEGTQYFGPGTRLTVL.

As regards this clone: With the read ending 3 residues before the CDR3 end, the germline J gene is used to fill in that end. V is TRBV19 and J is TRBJ2-7; 8 nucleotides match TRBD1. Germline V gives CDR1 LNHDA, CDR2 SQIVND (reference sequence). CDR3 length: 15 amino acids. V lost 6 bases to trimming and J lost 4 bases; unmatched junction nucleotides: 11. The DNA read from the CDR3 is TGTGCCAGTAGCAACGCAGGGGGCTCCTATTACGAG. Protein sequence: CASSNAGGSYYE. The whole CDR3 protein is CASSNAGGSYYEQYF.

Comments on this clone: The CDR3 end is not reached by the read, which stops 3 residues before it; the germline J gene fills it in. This chain joins TRBV7-9 and TRBJ2-5, with D possibly being TRBD1 (6 bases). The CDR3 covers 13 residues. Germline loops: CDR1 SEHNR, CDR2 FQNEAQ (reference sequence). Trimming pared 2 bases from V and 2 bases from J, leaving 6 bases between. CDR3 bases read: TGTGCCAGCAGCTTACAGGGGCAAGAGACC. Amino acid sequence: CASSLQGQET. The entire CDR3 sequence reads CASSLQGQETQYF.

With respect to this clone: Read coverage stops 3 residues before the CDR3 terminus; the germline J gene supplies the remainder. V is TRBV10-1 and J is TRBJ2-3; 15 positions match TRBD2. This CDR3 contains 16 residues. Trimming removed 5 bases from V and 5 bases from J; junction bases left unmatched: 5. From germline, CDR1 is WNHNN and CDR2 SYGVQD (reference sequence). The chain's CDR3 is CASSRTSGRAVDTQYF. CDR3 DNA, as far as it was read: TGCGCCAGCAGTAGGACTAGCGGGAGGGCCGTAGATACG.

With regard to this clone: The CDR3 end falls 3 residues outside the read, so it is completed with the germline J gene. The chain uses TRBV6-1 and TRBJ1-2, with TRBD1 as a possible D gene (5 bases). The CDR3 loop spans 11 amino acids. From germline, CDR1 is MNHNS and CDR2 SASEGT. CDR3 DNA (partial): TGTGCCAGCAGTGCCGGACACCGC. Its translation: CASSAGHR. The whole CDR3 sequence is CASSAGHRYTF.

CDR3 bases read: TGCAGTGCTAGTGGCAAGGGGGGGCGGACCGGGGAG. This gives the protein CSASGKGGRTGE. The whole CDR3 protein reads CSASGKGGRTGELFF. This sequence joins TRBV20-1 and TRBJ2-2; perhaps TRBD2 as D (7 bases). The CDR3 end is not reached by the read, which stops 3 residues before it; the germline J gene fills it in. Germline V gene lookup returns CDR1 DFQATT and CDR2 SNEGSKA (reference sequence). The CDR3 is 15 residues long. Trimming shortened V by 3 bases and J by 5 bases, and 16 bases separated the two germline ends.

About this clone: The sequenced fragment ends 3 residues before the CDR3 boundary, so the rest is inferred from the germline J gene. The J gene is TRBJ2-1, the V gene TRBV10-3; 8 bases are shared with TRBD1. The CDR3 runs 20 residues. CDR1 is ENHRY, CDR2 SYGVKD, per germline. The junction had 16 bases not matched to a gene; V was cut back by 0 bases and J by 3 bases. CDR3 loop: CAISESTRGQDPKFYNEQFF. The DNA read from the CDR3 is TGTGCCATCAGTGAGTCGACTCGGGGACAGGACCCTAAATTCTACAATGAG.

About this clone: The CDR3 goes on 3 residues after the read ends, and that part is filled in from the germline J gene. The V gene is TRBV10-3, the J gene TRBJ2-1; 7 bases align to TRBD1. Germline V gene data show CDR1 as ENHRY and CDR2 as SYGVKD. The CDR3 extends over 16 amino acids. V trimming: 4 bases; J trimming: 7 bases; junction bases outside the gene matches: 13. The DNA read from the CDR3 is TGTGCCATCAGTGCCCCGGACAGGACCCCCGGGAATGAG. Protein sequence: CAISAPDRTPGNE. The complete CDR3 protein is CAISAPDRTPGNEQFF.

Details on this clone: The read ends 3 residues shy of where the CDR3 ends; the end is completed using the germline J gene. This chain joins TRBV19 and TRBJ2-1, with TRBD1 matching over 8 bases. CDR1 and CDR2 from the germline V gene are LNHDA and SQIVND (reference sequence). The ends lost 4 bases at V and 6 bases at J; junction bases unmatched: 2. CDR3 length: 13 residues. The CDR3 spells CASSRTGFNEQFF. Partial CDR3 DNA: TGTGCCAGTAGTAGGACAGGGTTCAATGAG.

Points on this clone: With the read ending 3 residues before the CDR3 end, the germline J gene is used to fill in that end. The chain carries TRBV19 and TRBJ2-7, with 9 bases that match TRBD1. CDR3 length equals 12 residues. Germline lookup yields CDR1 LNHDA and CDR2 SQIVND (reference sequence). J lost 2 bases, V lost 8 bases, and 1 base had no gene match. The CDR3 protein is CASGQGPYEQYF. The CDR3 bases that were read are TGTGCCAGTGGACAGGGGCCCTACGAG.

Comments on this clone: The DNA ends 3 residues before the CDR3 does, and the rest of the CDR3 is filled in from the germline J gene. The gene calls are TRBV19 and TRBJ2-1, with 12 bases identical to TRBD2. CDR3 size: 15 residues. The junction had 5 bases not matched to a gene; V was cut back by 2 bases and J by 9 bases. CDR1 LNHDA and CDR2 SQIVND come from the germline V gene (reference sequence). CDR3 bases read: TGTGCCAGTAGTATAAGTCTAGCGGGAGGGGGTGAG. Amino acids: CASSISLAGGGE. The full CDR3 is CASSISLAGGGEQFF.

Turning to this clone: The read comes to an end 3 residues before the CDR3 does, leaving the germline J gene to fill in the end. The rearrangement uses TRBV20-1 and TRBJ2-3; 7 bases line up with TRBD1. With 2 bases clipped from V and 6 bases from J, the junction kept 11 bases outside the gene matches. The CDR3 is 15 residues long. Germline loops: CDR1 DFQATT, CDR2 SNEGSKA (reference sequence). CDR3 protein: CSARFGRGRMDTQYF. CDR3 DNA (partial): TGCAGTGCTAGATTCGGCAGGGGGAGAATGGATACG.

A remark on this clone: The read is 3 residues too short to cover the CDR3 end, so that end is filled in from the germline J gene. The chain couples TRBV7-9 to TRBJ1-2, with D unresolved. CDR3 length equals 12 residues. From germline, CDR1 is SEHNR and CDR2 FQNEAQ (reference sequence). CDR3 DNA, as far as it was read: TGTGCCAGCAGCCCGAACCACTACGAC. Residues: CASSPNHYD. The complete CDR3 sequence is CASSPNHYDYTF.

To note about this clone: The CDR3 is cut off 3 residues early in the read; its end comes from the germline J gene. This chain links TRBV2 with TRBJ2-7; the D gene is possibly TRBD1 (6 bases). Trimming cost V 2 bases and J 4 bases, with 9 bases left between them. CDR3 length equals 13 residues. The V gene's germline CDR1 is SNHLY and CDR2 FYNNEI. The DNA read from the CDR3 is TGTGCCAGCAGTGAAAACAGGGTGTACGAG. Its translation is CASSENRVYE. Given in full, the CDR3 is CASSENRVYEQYF.